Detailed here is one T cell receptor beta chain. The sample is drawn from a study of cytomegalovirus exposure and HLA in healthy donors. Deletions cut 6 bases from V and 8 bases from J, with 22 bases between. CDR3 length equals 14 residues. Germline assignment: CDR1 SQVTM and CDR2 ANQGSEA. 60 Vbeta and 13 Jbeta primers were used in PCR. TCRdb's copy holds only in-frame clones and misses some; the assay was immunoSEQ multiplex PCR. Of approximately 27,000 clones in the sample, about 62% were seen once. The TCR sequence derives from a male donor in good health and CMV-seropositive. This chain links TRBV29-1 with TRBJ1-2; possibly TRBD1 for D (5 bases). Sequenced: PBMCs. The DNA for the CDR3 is TGCAGCGTGGTCACCCAAGTCAGGGCTGGAGGCTACACCTTC. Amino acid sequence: CSVVTQVRAGGYTF.